This T cell receptor beta chain was recorded in a study of T cells after yellow fever vaccination. TCRdb re-called the 5' RACE reads through MiXCR, storing one row per CDR3 protein. The profile shows 350,000 to 450,000 distinct CDR3 sequences, approximately 19% of them singletons. Study-level results: The CD4 compartment and the CD8 compartment contained a small share of clonotypes in common. The presence of abundant clonotypes contaminating from the bulk population was possible in FACS-sorted repertoires.

V was clipped by 5 bases and J by 7 bases, with 5 bases between them. This CDR3 comprises 10 residues. CDR1 and CDR2 (germline): LNHDA, SQIVND (reference sequence). Note on this clonotype: Its antigen remains unknown.

The specimen comprised PBMCs, sampled before the yellow fever booster vaccination. The chain links TRBV19 to TRBJ1-1, with unresolved D. The receptor was isolated from a man younger than 30 who received the YFV17D yellow fever vaccine. The CDR3, as DNA: TGTGCCAGTAGTCGAGGTGAAGCTTTCTTT. Translating it yields CASSRGEAFF.